These 19 T cell receptor beta chains share one sample of origin, sequenced in a study of blood T cell repertoires in COVID-19. Only in-frame clones appear in the TCRdb table, and some are missing; sequencing was by immunoSEQ multiplex PCR. The sample yields 250,000 to 300,000 clones, nearly 90% seen once. Sequencing was carried out using PBMCs or T cells enriched from blood (not recorded which). These receptors all stem from a woman in her sixties who had recovered from COVID-19.

This clone showed up just once. V is TRBV7-2 and J is TRBJ2-1, with no clear D. Germline CDR1 SGHTA, CDR2 FQGNSA. Trimming stripped 3 bases from V and 0 bases from J, with 12 bases between. This CDR3 has 16 amino acids. The CDR3 here is CASSLRTESSYNEQFF. The CDR3 region has the DNA TGTGCCAGCAGCTTGAGAACGGAGAGCTCCTACAATGAGCAGTTCTTC.

The DNA of the CDR3 is TGCGCCAGCAGCTCGGGACAGGAGCTACTCCAGGGAGGCTACACCTTC. Its translation is CASSSGQELLQGGYTF. The V gene is TRBV5-1, the J gene TRBJ1-2; TRBD1 matches 8 bases. V shed 3 bases and J 8 bases; nucleotides not matched to a gene: 15. Germline V gene sequence: CDR1 SGHRS, CDR2 YFSETQ. This CDR3 comprises 16 residues.

The chain links TRBV5-1 to TRBJ1-1, with D uncertain. In germline, CDR1 is SGHRS, CDR2 YFSETQ. Trimming shortened V by 0 bases and J by 5 bases, and 8 bases separated the two germline ends. This CDR3 is built from 13 residues. CDR3 sequence: CASSLGSVTEAFF. The CDR3 region has the DNA TGCGCCAGCAGCTTGGGGTCAGTAACTGAAGCTTTCTTT.

The V gene is TRBV30, the J gene TRBJ2-7, with TRBD2 as a possible D gene (6 bases). The V end lost 3 bases, the J end lost 3 bases, and 12 bases lay between the germline ends. Germline CDR1 and CDR2: GTSNPN and SVGIG (reference sequence). CDR3 length equals 13 residues. CDR3 DNA sequence: TGTGCCTGGAGGGAGGGGATGCTCTACGAGCAGTACTTC. This encodes CAWREGMLYEQYF.

This clone came up once. V is TRBV2 and J is TRBJ1-4; D remains ambiguous. This CDR3 comprises 10 residues. Germline V gene sequence: CDR1 SNHLY, CDR2 FYNNEI. The V end was cut by 6 bases, the J end by 8 bases, with 4 bases between. The CDR3 DNA follows: TGTGCCAGCAGGGCAGAAAAACTGTTTTTT. Protein product: CASRAEKLFF.

The chain carries TRBV5-4 and TRBJ1-2, with TRBD1 matching 7 bases. This CDR3 is built from 15 residues. Germline V lookup: CDR1 SGHNT, CDR2 YYREEE (reference sequence). The ends lost 1 base at V and 6 bases at J; junction bases unmatched: 9. The CDR3 DNA reads TGTGCCAGCAGCTTGCCGGGACAGTATCGGGATGGCTACACCTTC. Protein sequence: CASSLPGQYRDGYTF.

This chain links TRBV11-1 with TRBJ2-7, with a tentative D call TRBD2 (5 bases). Germline-derived CDR1 and CDR2 are SGHAT and FQDESV (reference sequence). This CDR3 comprises 15 residues. V lost 5 bases to trimming and J lost 1 base, with 15 bases between them. The CDR3 sequence: CASSPGSSPSYEQYF. The CDR3, as DNA: TGTGCCAGCAGCCCGGGGAGCTCCCCATCCTACGAGCAGTACTTC.

The V and J genes are TRBV28 and TRBJ1-2, with 8 bases matching TRBD1. J was trimmed by 6 bases and V by 5 bases; bases with no gene match: 8. This CDR3 region has 14 residues. The germline gives CDR1 MDHEN, CDR2 SYDVKM. The CDR3 is CASSPRTGRDGYTF. As DNA, the CDR3 is TGTGCCAGCAGTCCACGGACAGGGAGGGATGGCTACACCTTC.

The count of this clone is one. Other DNA sequences in this specimen translate into the identical CDR3. The chain recombines TRBV29-1 with TRBJ2-3; a possible D gene is TRBD2 (6 bases). Trimming shortened V by 3 bases and J by 3 bases, and 13 bases separated the two germline ends. CDR3 length equals 14 residues. Germline V gene sequence: CDR1 SQVTM, CDR2 ANQGSEA. Here the CDR3 DNA reads TGCAGCGTTGAGGGGGGAGGATCTACAGATACGCAGTATTTT. Protein product: CSVEGGGSTDTQYF.

This chain links TRBV4-1 with TRBJ2-7; 8 nucleotides align to TRBD2. The J segment lost 3 bases and the V segment lost 4 bases, leaving 8 bases of the junction unmatched. This CDR3 contains 15 residues. CDR1 and CDR2 from the germline V gene are MGHRA and YSYEKL. The CDR3 spells CASSPARSGSYEQYF. The CDR3 coding sequence is TGCGCCAGCAGCCCCGCAAGAAGCGGGAGCTACGAGCAGTACTTC.

The CDR3 DNA follows: TGTGCCAGCAGCCCCAGGGTCGACGAGCAGTACTTC. This codes for CASSPRVDEQYF. V and J are TRBV28 and TRBJ2-7; TRBD1 might be the D (5 bases). V lost 6 bases to trimming and J lost 5 bases, with 11 bases between them. The CDR3 covers 12 residues. From germline, CDR1 is MDHEN and CDR2 SYDVKM.

The chain employs TRBV18 and TRBJ2-1, with 9 bases that match TRBD2. Germline lookup yields CDR1 KGHSH and CDR2 LQKENI. The trim removed 5 bases at V and 7 bases at J, leaving 6 bases unmatched. This CDR3 is 14 amino acids long. CDR3 in DNA: TGTGCCAGCTCAATTAGCGGGAGTTATAATGAGCAGTTCTTC. Protein: CASSISGSYNEQFF.

This sequence joins TRBV7-9 and TRBJ2-2; possibly TRBD2 for D (6 bases). This CDR3 contains 14 residues. V shed 4 bases and J shed 5 bases, with 11 bases lying between them. Germline V gives CDR1 SEHNR, CDR2 FQNEAQ (reference sequence). The CDR3: CASSSRDWTGELFF. In DNA form, the CDR3 reads TGTGCCAGCAGCTCCCGGGACTGGACCGGGGAGCTGTTTTTT.

The chain combines TRBV2 with TRBJ1-3; D not resolved. The V and J ends lost 3 bases and 5 bases respectively, with 5 bases between them. This CDR3 is 12 amino acids long. The germline V gene has CDR1 SNHLY and CDR2 FYNNEI. The CDR3 is CASSEARNTIYF. CDR3 sequence (DNA): TGTGCCAGCAGTGAGGCCCGAAACACCATATATTTT.

The J gene is TRBJ1-1, the V gene TRBV28; TRBD1 matches 7 bases. The CDR3 covers 14 residues. After removal of 7 bases from V and 6 bases from J, the junction contained 11 bases not matched to a gene. The V gene's germline CDR1 is MDHEN and CDR2 SYDVKM. The CDR3 DNA reads TGTGCCAGCACCCCCTCGGACAGGCACGCTGAAGCTTTCTTT. Translation: CASTPSDRHAEAFF.

This chain uses TRBV29-1 with TRBJ2-7; possibly TRBD2 for D (5 bases). This CDR3 is 14 amino acids long. Trimming left V 0 bases short and J 7 bases short, with 16 bases between. CDR1 is SQVTM, CDR2 ANQGSEA, per germline. CDR3 DNA sequence: TGCAGCGTTGAAGAGTCCGGGGTAGCCCCAGAGCAGTACTTC. Translating gives CSVEESGVAPEQYF.

The chain is built from TRBV9 and TRBJ2-5, with D possibly matching TRBD2 (6 bases). Per germline, CDR1 SGDLS and CDR2 YYNGEE. V gave up 3 bases and J gave up 3 bases, with 15 bases separating them. The CDR3 length is 15 residues. The CDR3 DNA is TGTGCCAGCAGCGGCGTCCGGGGGACTGAAGAGACCCAGTACTTC. Its protein is CASSGVRGTEETQYF. Supplemented by reference TRBV9 and TRBJ2-5, the full variable domain reads DSGVTQTPKHLITATGQRVTLRCSPRSGDLSVYWYQQSLDQGLQFLIQYYNGEERAKGNILERFSAQQFPDLHSELNLSSLELGDSALYFCASSGVRGTEETQYFGPGTRLLVL.

V is TRBV7-6 and J is TRBJ2-5; 11 positions agree with TRBD1. V gave up 5 bases and J gave up 4 bases; unmatched junction bases: 6. Germline CDR1 reads SGHVS; CDR2 reads FNYEAQ. The CDR3 is made up of 15 amino acids. The CDR3 sequence is CASSPGQGARETQYF. The CDR3 DNA is TGTGCCAGCAGCCCCGGACAGGGGGCACGAGAGACCCAGTACTTC.

V is TRBV13 and J is TRBJ2-1; 9 nucleotides match TRBD1. Germline CDR1 PRHDT, CDR2 FYEKMQ (reference sequence). The CDR3 is made up of 16 amino acids. The J segment lost 4 bases and the V segment lost 4 bases, leaving 8 bases of the junction unmatched. This CDR3 is CASSYQDRGLYNEQFF. The CDR3 coding sequence is TGTGCCAGCAGCTACCAGGACAGGGGTCTATACAATGAGCAGTTCTTC.